Below, one T cell receptor (beta chain) is given with its context. This sample stems from a study of blood T cell repertoires in COVID-19. Study-level information: Material from acute and convalescent COVID-19 was sourced from the United States, Italy and Spain.

Per the germline V gene, CDR1 is SNHLY and CDR2 is FYNNEI. V lost 1 base and J lost 4; bases outside the gene matches: 7. The CDR3 covers 16 residues. Only in-frame clones appear in the TCRdb table, and some are missing; sequencing was by immunoSEQ multiplex PCR. The sample contains about 210,000 clones, approximately 84% of which appear only once. V is TRBV2 and J is TRBJ2-5; 9 bases align to TRBD2. The sequence was obtained from a woman aged 45-65 years with active or convalescent COVID-19. Sequencing input: peripheral blood. The CDR3 bases are TGTGCCAGCAGTGAAGGAGGAGCGGGAGGCGGAGAGACCCAGTACTTC. Translation: CASSEGGAGGGETQYF. The full variable domain, its missing parts supplied by reference TRBV2 and TRBJ2-5, is EPEVTQTPSHQVTQMGQEVILRCVPISNHLYFYWYRQILGQKVEFLVSFYNNEISEKSEIFDDQFSVERPDGSNFTLKIRSTKLEDSAMYFCASSEGGAGGGETQYFGPGTRLLVL.